Following are 17 T cell receptor beta chains from one sample sequenced in a study of OX40 agonist ivuxolimab in advanced cancers. Here immunoSEQ multiplex PCR was the method, and the copy in TCRdb shows in-frame clones only, minus some. The repertoire holds 70,000 to 90,000 clones, with roughly 89% as singletons. The sequenced sample was CD4+ or CD8+ T cells sorted from blood, obtained in a trial of the OX40 agonist ivuxolimab. All receptors derive from an adult with an advanced solid tumor such as melanoma, head and neck, liver or kidney cancer.

The chain links TRBV19 to TRBJ2-1; D is undetermined. CDR3 length: 14 residues. Germline values: CDR1 LNHDA, CDR2 SQIVND (reference sequence). V lost 1 base, J lost 1 base, and 5 bases lay in between. The DNA of the CDR3 is TGTGCCAGTAGTATAGGGGGTTCCTACAATGAGCAGTTCTTC. The encoded protein is CASSIGGSYNEQFF.

The chain combines TRBV15 with TRBJ2-5; weak D call: TRBD1 (6 bases). V was shortened by 0 bases and J by 4 bases, with 12 bases between the two germline ends. CDR1 is LNHNV, CDR2 YYDKDF, per germline (reference sequence). The CDR3 totals 15 residues. The CDR3 nucleotides are TGTGCCACCAGCAGAGATCCAGGGGTGGGAGAGACCCAGTACTTC. Protein sequence: CATSRDPGVGETQYF.

The chain has TRBV6-4 and TRBJ2-1; D is perhaps TRBD1 (7 bases). Germline assignment: CDR1 MRHNA and CDR2 SNTAGT. V was clipped by 2 bases and J by 2 bases, with 13 bases between them. The CDR3 has 16 residues. The DNA of the CDR3 is TGTGCCAGCAGTGACCGGGGACAGCGGGCCTACAATGAGCAGTTCTTC. Translated: CASSDRGQRAYNEQFF.

The rearrangement joins TRBV28 to TRBJ2-7, with D unclear. Trimming shortened V by 5 bases and J by 9 bases, and 11 bases separated the two germline ends. Germline V lookup: CDR1 MDHEN, CDR2 SYDVKM. CDR3 length: 11 residues. The CDR3 reads CASSAHQGQYF. CDR3 nucleotide sequence: TGTGCCAGCAGTGCCCACCAAGGGCAGTACTTC.

The V gene is TRBV5-5, the J gene TRBJ1-1, with TRBD1 as a possible D gene (5 bases). The CDR3 length is 15 residues. Germline V CDR1 and CDR2: SGHKS, YYEKEE (reference sequence). Trimming pared 2 bases from V and 2 bases from J, leaving 13 bases between. In nucleotides, the CDR3 is TGTGCCAGCAGCTTTGGGACCCCACTTAACACTGAAGCTTTCTTT. The encoded protein is CASSFGTPLNTEAFF.

The rearrangement links TRBV20-1 to TRBJ2-7; the match to TRBD2 covers 8 bases. Trimming took 5 bases from V and 6 from J; bases not matched to a gene: 3. The CDR3 contains 11 residues. In germline, CDR1 is DFQATT, CDR2 SNEGSKA (reference sequence). The CDR3 coding sequence is TGCAGTGCTGGGGGACTAGGCGAGCAGTACTTC. This sequence encodes CSAGGLGEQYF.

The V and J genes are TRBV6-6 and TRBJ2-7, with TRBD2 matching over 7 bases. The germline gives CDR1 MNHNY, CDR2 SVGAGI (reference sequence). V shed 10 bases and J 1 base; nucleotides not matched to a gene: 10. This CDR3 contains 14 residues. The CDR3 sequence is CATDASGVSYEQYF. The CDR3 coding sequence is TGTGCCACGGATGCTAGCGGAGTTTCCTACGAGCAGTACTTC.

The chain uses TRBV9 and TRBJ2-1, with 8 bases identical to TRBD2. From germline, CDR1 is SGDLS and CDR2 YYNGEE. This CDR3 is 16 amino acids long. V was clipped by 0 bases and J by 0 bases; unmatched bases: 2. The CDR3 loop is CASSVGGGSSYNEQFF. In DNA, the CDR3 is TGTGCCAGCAGCGTAGGCGGGGGGAGCTCCTACAATGAGCAGTTCTTC.

The table lists this clone with a count of one. This chain connects TRBV7-2 to TRBJ2-5, with TRBD2 matching 11 bases. This CDR3 is built from 19 residues. The germline gives CDR1 SGHTA, CDR2 FQGNSA. The V and J ends lost 4 bases and 5 bases, in that order; junction bases with no gene match: 18. CDR3 amino acids: CASSSTLGELAGGLETQYF. The CDR3 DNA follows: TGTGCCAGCAGCTCGACCTTGGGGGAGTTAGCGGGAGGGCTGGAGACCCAGTACTTC.

By sample share, this clone is medium-sized. This chain uses TRBV7-9 with TRBJ1-2; D is unresolved. The CDR3 runs 12 residues. The ends were cut back, 1 base at V and 4 bases at J, with 4 bases in the middle. Germline V gene data show CDR1 as SEHNR and CDR2 as FQNEAQ (reference sequence). The CDR3 loop reads CASSLDIYGYTF. As DNA, the CDR3 is TGTGCCAGCAGCTTAGACATCTATGGCTACACCTTC.

CDR3 sequence: CASSQPGTSVYEQYF. The CDR3 nucleotides read TGTGCCAGCAGCCAGCCCGGGACTAGCGTCTACGAGCAGTACTTC. The chain couples TRBV6-1 to TRBJ2-7, with TRBD2 matching 10 bases. V gave up 6 bases and J gave up 3 bases; unmatched junction bases: 8. The CDR3 length is 15 residues. Germline assignment: CDR1 MNHNS and CDR2 SASEGT.

The chain has TRBV4-2 and TRBJ1-5, with D maybe TRBD1 (5 bases). V dropped 0 bases and J dropped 1 base, with 13 bases sitting between them. Germline V lookup: CDR1 LGHNA, CDR2 YNFKEQ. CDR3 length: 17 amino acids. Here the CDR3 reads CASSQDTGTESNQPQHF. In DNA, the CDR3 is TGTGCCAGCAGCCAAGACACCGGGACTGAGAGCAATCAGCCCCAGCATTTT.

The rearrangement links TRBV19 to TRBJ1-1; TRBD1 might be the D (5 bases). The CDR3 has 14 residues. Germline V lookup: CDR1 LNHDA, CDR2 SQIVND (reference sequence). Trimming took 4 bases from V and 2 from J, leaving 11 bases between them. The CDR3 nucleotides read TGTGCCAGTAGTAGAGAGGGGCGAAACACTGAAGCTTTCTTT. Its protein product is CASSREGRNTEAFF.

The rearrangement links TRBV4-2 to TRBJ2-1; D is unclear. CDR1 and CDR2 from the germline V gene are LGHNA and YNFKEQ. The germline V and J ends were trimmed by 4 bases and 0 bases, with 10 bases remaining between them. The CDR3 is made up of 15 amino acids. CDR3 residues: CASSLFPSSYNEQFF. The CDR3 DNA follows: TGTGCCAGCAGCCTCTTTCCGAGCTCCTACAATGAGCAGTTCTTC.

DNA for the CDR3: TGTGCCAGCAGTTACGGCCCCGCCCTCACAGATACGCAGTATTTT. It codes for CASSYGPALTDTQYF. The chain recombines TRBV6-5 with TRBJ2-3, with D unresolved. The germline CDR1 and CDR2 sequences are MNHEY and SVGAGI. Trimming removed 2 bases at V and 2 bases at J, with 11 bases between. The CDR3 consists of 15 residues.

This clone has only one observation. The chain carries TRBV28 and TRBJ1-5; TRBD1 is a possible D gene (6 bases). The CDR3 has 16 residues. Trimming pared 11 bases from V and 4 bases from J, leaving 24 bases between. Looked up from germline, CDR1 is MDHEN and CDR2 is SYDVKM. The CDR3 loop reads CASGPLVRGTNQPQHF. CDR3 nucleotide sequence: TGTGCCTCCGGACCACTGGTGCGAGGGACAAATCAGCCCCAGCATTTT.

This sequence joins TRBV7-2 and TRBJ1-2, with D possibly being TRBD1 (6 bases). The CDR3 covers 14 residues. Germline V gene lookup returns CDR1 SGHTA and CDR2 FQGNSA. The V end lost 5 bases, the J end lost 7 bases, and 17 bases lay between the germline ends. CDR3 nucleotide sequence: TGTGCCAGCAGCCCAAGGGCAGGGGACCTTGGCTACACCTTC. This codes for CASSPRAGDLGYTF.